This TCR beta chain stems from a study of control samples from healthy donors and cancer patients. This clone was found once. CDR3 size: 14 residues. Germline trimming cut 4 bases from V and 3 bases from J; bases unmatched to any gene: 1. Per germline, CDR1 LNHDA and CDR2 SQIVND (reference sequence). Method: immunoSEQ multiplex PCR; TCRdb's copy keeps in-frame clones and lacks some. The sample holds approximately 97,000 clones, 88% seen once. The sequencing input was blood. This rearrangement joins TRBV19 to TRBJ2-7; 12 nucleotides match TRBD2. The sequence was collected from a man aged 25 to 45 in good health. CDR3 protein: CASSRTSGDYEQYF. As DNA, the CDR3 is TGTGCCAGTAGTAGGACTAGCGGGGACTACGAGCAGTACTTC.